The 11 T cell receptor beta chains listed next were all sequenced from one sample in a study of cytomegalovirus exposure and HLA in healthy donors. PCR primers comprised 60 Vbeta and 13 Jbeta primers. The protocol was immunoSEQ multiplex PCR, while the TCRdb copy is restricted to in-frame clones and leaves out a portion. The sample yields 150,000 to 200,000 clones, of which the top ten take up 1% to 1.5%. Input material: PBMCs. These receptors were obtained from a woman aged 55-70 years in good health and CMV-seronegative.

V gene TRBV4-1 combines with J gene TRBJ2-7, with 11 bases matching TRBD2. This CDR3 has 17 residues. Unmatched junction bases numbered 8, after V lost 4 bases and J lost 0 bases. The V gene's germline CDR1 is MGHRA and CDR2 YSYEKL. The CDR3 loop is CASSPKILAGGSYEQYF. The CDR3 DNA reads as TGCGCCAGCAGCCCAAAGATCCTAGCGGGGGGCTCCTACGAGCAGTACTTC.

J is TRBJ2-2 and V is TRBV2, with TRBD2 matching over 13 bases. The germline V gene encodes CDR1 SNHLY and CDR2 FYNNEI. V lost 2 bases to trimming and J lost 4 bases; unmatched junction nucleotides: 10. The CDR3 sequence is 19 residues long. The CDR3 DNA is TGTGCCAGCAGTGAAAGGAGGACTAGCGGGAGTCTAGGCACCGGGGAGCTGTTTTTT. It codes for CASSERRTSGSLGTGELFF.

This chain uses TRBV18 with TRBJ2-1, with TRBD2 matching 11 bases. CDR3 size: 16 residues. The V gene end was trimmed by 1 base and the J gene end by 8 bases; junction bases not matched to a gene: 7. Germline CDR1 and CDR2: KGHSH and LQKENI. The CDR3 DNA sequence: TGTGCCAGCTCACCACTGCTAGCGGGAGGAAAGGATGAGCAGTTCTTC. It is translated as CASSPLLAGGKDEQFF.

This sequence joins TRBV5-1 and TRBJ2-3, with TRBD2 identical over 11 bases. The CDR3 extends over 15 amino acids. Trimming removed 2 bases from V and 1 base from J; junction bases left unmatched: 0. CDR1 is SGHRS, CDR2 YFSETQ, per germline. This CDR3 is CASSFSGRGTDTQYF. Written as DNA, the CDR3 is TGCGCCAGCAGCTTTAGCGGGAGGGGCACAGATACGCAGTATTTT.

The chain combines TRBV27 with TRBJ1-1; D is unresolved. V was pared by 6 bases and J by 2 bases, with 10 bases between. The germline gives CDR1 MNHEY, CDR2 SMNVEV (reference sequence). The CDR3 totals 13 residues. The CDR3, as DNA: TGTGCCAGCAGGACCAGCGTTAACACTGAAGCTTTCTTT. Protein: CASRTSVNTEAFF.

The V call is TRBV6-5, the J call TRBJ1-1; D is uncertain. This CDR3 comprises 14 residues. In germline, CDR1 is MNHEY, CDR2 SVGAGI. Trimming stripped 7 bases from V and 1 base from J, with 13 bases between. The CDR3 loop is CASTPPGRNTEAFF. The DNA of the CDR3 is TGTGCCAGCACTCCCCCCGGGAGGAACACTGAAGCTTTCTTT.

The chain couples TRBV7-3 to TRBJ2-2; the match to TRBD2 covers 13 bases. V shed 4 bases and J 6 bases; nucleotides not matched to a gene: 5. This CDR3 region has 16 residues. Germline loops: CDR1 SGHTA, CDR2 FQGTGA. CDR3 protein: CASSYGLAGVAGELFF. In DNA, the CDR3 is TGTGCCAGCAGCTACGGACTAGCGGGAGTGGCCGGGGAGCTGTTTTTT. Looking up the rest from reference TRBV7-3 and TRBJ2-2 gives the full variable domain: GAGVSQTPSNKVTEKGKYVELRCDPISGHTALYWYRQSLGQGPEFLIYFQGTGAADDSGLPNDRFFAVRPEGSVSTLKIQRTERGDSAVYLCASSYGLAGVAGELFFGEGSRLTVL.

J is TRBJ2-2 and V is TRBV7-3, with D possibly matching TRBD2 (6 bases). V was cut by 2 bases and J by 5 bases, with 12 bases left in between. This CDR3 spans 15 amino acids. The germline CDR1 and CDR2 sequences are SGHTA and FQGTGA. CDR3 region: CASSLLGGETGELFF. In nucleotides, the CDR3 is TGTGCCAGCAGCTTACTCGGCGGGGAGACCGGGGAGCTGTTTTTT.

V and J are TRBV18 and TRBJ2-7; D unclear. Germline assignment: CDR1 KGHSH and CDR2 LQKENI. The V end was cut by 3 bases, the J end by 2 bases, with 11 bases between. The CDR3 covers 14 residues. DNA for the CDR3: TGTGCCAGCTCACCGCCTGAGGATACCTACGAGCAGTACTTC. Its protein product is CASSPPEDTYEQYF.

The genes are TRBV19 and TRBJ2-7; D perhaps matches TRBD1 (5 bases). CDR1 and CDR2 (germline): LNHDA, SQIVND (reference sequence). CDR3 length equals 13 residues. Trimming removed 3 bases at V and 2 bases at J, with 8 bases between. For the CDR3, the DNA is TGTGCCAGTAGTATCGAGACAGCCTACGAGCAGTACTTC. Residues: CASSIETAYEQYF.

The chain combines TRBV7-9 with TRBJ2-1; possibly TRBD1 for D (6 bases). CDR3 length: 16 residues. V was pared by 1 base and J by 2 bases, with 12 bases between. Looked up from germline, CDR1 is SEHNR and CDR2 is FQNEAQ (reference sequence). The CDR3 DNA reads TGTGCCAGCAGCTTAGAGACCAGGGGCACCTACAATGAGCAGTTCTTC. Its translation is CASSLETRGTYNEQFF.